This T cell receptor beta chain stems from a study of T cells in Graves' hyperthyroidism and ophthalmopathy. Study outcomes and limitations: Before onset, ophthalmopathy was predicted by the model a median roughly 6.8 months earlier. Blood also held most thyroid clonotypes expanded beyond 0.001.

Trimming pared 1 base from V and 1 base from J, leaving 14 bases between. Germline V lookup: CDR1 LGHDT, CDR2 YNNKEL (reference sequence). The CDR3 totals 16 residues. Amplification targeted TCR beta CDR3 regions from RNA transcripts. The primer set for the first-round RT-PCR of the TCR CDR3 was HTBI. TCRdb re-analysed the multiplex PCR reads in MiXCR, keeping a single row per CDR3 protein. The sample shows 400,000 to 500,000 distinct CDR3 sequences, around 15% of them seen only once. This clonotype has at least ten counts. What it binds is unknown. The clonotype was recovered from a man younger than 35 with Graves' ophthalmopathy. The sequenced sample was blood. The V call is TRBV3-1, the J call TRBJ2-7, with no clear D. The CDR3 reads CASSQVIDSGSYEQYF. The CDR3 DNA reads as TGTGCCAGCAGCCAAGTAATTGATTCCGGGTCCTACGAGCAGTACTTC.